This T cell receptor beta chain derives from a study of blood T cell repertoires in COVID-19. Germline V gene data show CDR1 as SNHLY and CDR2 as FYNNEI. The CDR3 totals 14 residues. Germline trimming cut 6 bases from V and 2 bases from J; bases unmatched to any gene: 4. Measured with immunoSEQ multiplex PCR; TCRdb has only the in-frame clones, and not every one. The sample has hundreds of thousands of clones, approximately 87% seen once. This sequence was found in a woman in her sixties or seventies with COVID-19, enrolled during active disease. This chain connects TRBV2 to TRBJ2-4, with 7 bases aligning to TRBD1. The sample consisted of peripheral blood. CDR3 bases: TGTGCCAGCAGAGACAGGGCGTCCAAAAACATTCAGTACTTC. Protein product: CASRDRASKNIQYF.